This T cell receptor (beta chain) appears in the sequencing data of a study of T cell responses to AZD1222 COVID-19 vaccine. Study findings and constraints: The study found vaccine-associated CD4 TCRs spanning spike, dominant at 160-218 and 743-854. Vaccination with two AZD1222 doses was followed by a rise in Spike-specific TCR breadth and depth. Clonal diversity may have been underestimated in mostly white British donors.

This table comes from immunoSEQ multiplex PCR, and its TCRdb copy is limited to in-frame clones, with some not included. The sample holds around 260,000 clones, over 90% seen once. Per germline, CDR1 KGHDR and CDR2 SFDVKD. CDR3 size: 14 residues. Between the trimmed V and J ends, which lost 4 bases and 0 bases, there was a span of 9 bases. Details on this clone: Its antigen is currently unknown.

V and J are TRBV24-1 and TRBJ2-7; D not certain. The sequenced sample was peripheral blood, obtained on day 0 of AZD1222 vaccination. The clonotype comes from an adult in good health. This CDR3 is CATSDVKSSYEQYF. The CDR3 nucleotides read TGTGCCACCAGTGACGTCAAAAGCTCCTACGAGCAGTACTTC.